Each of the 6 T cell receptor beta chains below was sequenced from the same sample in a study of blood T cell repertoires in COVID-19. Using immunoSEQ multiplex PCR, the repertoire was profiled, and TCRdb retains in-frame clones only, with some absent. This table holds hundreds of thousands of clones, 85% found once. The sequenced sample was PBMCs or T cells enriched from blood (not recorded which). The receptors come from a woman aged 50 to 60 who had recovered from COVID-19.

The chain links TRBV5-1 to TRBJ2-2; the D gene is possibly TRBD2 (6 bases). CDR3 length: 15 amino acids. Germline loops: CDR1 SGHRS, CDR2 YFSETQ. Trimming stripped 0 bases from V and 2 bases from J, with 8 bases between. Here the CDR3 reads CASSLVGGNTGELFF. DNA for the CDR3: TGCGCCAGCAGCTTGGTGGGGGGTAACACCGGGGAGCTGTTTTTT.

V gene TRBV3-1 (or the pseudogene TRBV3-2) combines with J gene TRBJ2-2; D is undetermined. V gave up 4 bases and J gave up 3 bases, with 3 bases separating them. The CDR3 loop spans 12 amino acids. In germline, CDR1 is LGHDT, CDR2 YNNKEL (reference sequence). The CDR3 bases are TGTGCCAGCAGCCCGGACACCGGGGAGCTGTTTTTT. Its protein product is CASSPDTGELFF.

The J gene is TRBJ2-3, the V gene TRBV6-5; TRBD2 matches at 10 bases. The CDR3 contains 12 residues. Looked up from germline, CDR1 is MNHEY and CDR2 is SVGAGI. Trimming at V came to 6 bases and at J to 13 bases, leaving 7 bases not matched to a gene. CDR3 amino acids: CASRRTGTSEYF. The CDR3 coding sequence is TGTGCCAGCAGGCGAACCGGGACTAGCGAGTATTTT.

This clone has a single count. V usage is TRBV5-4 and J usage is TRBJ2-7; TRBD2 aligns across 7 bases. CDR1 SGHNT and CDR2 YYREEE come from the germline V gene (reference sequence). V was pared by 4 bases and J by 6 bases, with 7 bases of the junction left unmatched. CDR3 length: 13 amino acids. This CDR3 reads CASSDGLVPEQYF. For the CDR3, the DNA is TGTGCCAGCAGCGACGGACTAGTTCCCGAGCAGTACTTC.

The CDR3 region has the DNA TGTGCCAGCAGCGTAGCGAGCGGAGTGAGCTCCTACGAGCAGTACTTC. Its protein product is CASSVASGVSSYEQYF. The chain has TRBV9 and TRBJ2-7; a weak D match, TRBD2 (5 bases). The germline CDR1 and CDR2 sequences are SGDLS and YYNGEE. The CDR3 is 16 amino acids. Trimming removed 0 bases at V and 0 bases at J, with 13 bases between.

The chain has TRBV23-1 and TRBJ1-6, with 12 positions matching TRBD1. TRBV23-1 is an ORF, and what it does is uncertain. The CDR3 runs 16 residues. Trimming took 10 bases from V and 3 from J; bases not matched to a gene: 7. The CDR3 DNA follows: TGCGCCATCCGGGACAGGGGGCGCGTCTATAATTCACCCCTCCACTTT. Protein sequence: CAIRDRGRVYNSPLHF.